Listed below are T cell receptor beta chains from one sample, sequenced in a study of radiotherapy plus CTLA-4 blockade in lung cancer. Profiling relied on immunoSEQ multiplex PCR, and the TCRdb table lists in-frame clones only, not all of them. The data contain approximately 52,000 clones, around 75% of them seen just once; the ten biggest clones take up over 6.5%. The source was peripheral blood, collected from a patient treated with radiotherapy plus ipilimumab. The origin of the receptors is a human donor with non-small cell lung cancer who had a complete response to radiotherapy plus ipilimumab. Both conserved end residues are part of each CDR3. Each record gives: clone size, V gene, D gene, J gene, CDR3 length, CDR3 DNA, CDR3 protein. D genes are given only for firm matches. For some rows the clone size is stated as once, few or many, or as a class when expanded; others skip it.

clone size: NA
V gene: TRBV18
D gene: NA
J gene: TRBJ2-4
CDR3 length: 14
CDR3 DNA: TGTGCCAGCTCACCAATCCAGTTCAAGAACATTCAGTACTTC
CDR3 protein: CASSPIQFKNIQYF

clone size: NA
V gene: TRBV5-4
D gene: NA
J gene: TRBJ2-5
CDR3 length: 14
CDR3 DNA: TGTGCCAGCAGCTTAGGACATCCCCAAGAGACCCAGTACTTC
CDR3 protein: CASSLGHPQETQYF

clone size: NA
V gene: TRBV5-1
D gene: TRBD1
J gene: TRBJ1-2
CDR3 length: 17
CDR3 DNA: TGCGCCAGCAGCACCGGGACAGGGGGCTATCGTAACTATGGCTACACCTTC
CDR3 protein: CASSTGTGGYRNYGYTF

clone size: NA
V gene: TRBV19
D gene: NA
J gene: TRBJ1-1
CDR3 length: 15
CDR3 DNA: TGTGCCAGTAGTCCCCGAGGACTCATTAACACTGAAGCTTTCTTT
CDR3 protein: CASSPRGLINTEAFF

clone size: NA
V gene: TRBV4-1
D gene: NA
J gene: TRBJ2-1
CDR3 length: 18
CDR3 DNA: TGCGCCAGCAGCCAAGTGTTTGGGGGTGCCAGGGGCTACAATGAGCAGTTCTTC
CDR3 protein: CASSQVFGGARGYNEQFF

clone size: NA
V gene: TRBV5-1
D gene: TRBD1
J gene: TRBJ1-2
CDR3 length: 16
CDR3 DNA: TGCGCCAGCAGCTTGGACCCCGGGACAGAAGGGGGTGGCTACACCTTC
CDR3 protein: CASSLDPGTEGGGYTF

clone size: NA
V gene: TRBV7-2
D gene: NA
J gene: TRBJ1-4
CDR3 length: 15
CDR3 DNA: TGTGCCAGCAGCTTAGTGGGGGGGGGAAATGAAAAACTGTTTTTT
CDR3 protein: CASSLVGGGNEKLFF

clone size: NA
V gene: TRBV28
D gene: TRBD1
J gene: TRBJ2-6
CDR3 length: 15
CDR3 DNA: TGTGCCAGCAGCCGGGACAGCTCTGGGGCCAACGTCCTGACTTTC
CDR3 protein: CASSRDSSGANVLTF

clone size: NA
V gene: TRBV9
D gene: TRBD1
J gene: TRBJ1-2
CDR3 length: 15
CDR3 DNA: TGTGCCAGCAGCGCTCGGGGACAGGGGGAGAAGGGCTACACCTTC
CDR3 protein: CASSARGQGEKGYTF

clone size: NA
V gene: TRBV30
D gene: TRBD2
J gene: TRBJ2-1
CDR3 length: 17
CDR3 DNA: TGTGCCTGGAGTGTAACGGGACTAGCGGGAGTACTCGGCGAGCAGTTCTTC
CDR3 protein: CAWSVTGLAGVLGEQFF

clone size: NA
V gene: TRBV2
D gene: TRBD1
J gene: TRBJ2-2
CDR3 length: 18
CDR3 DNA: TGTGCCAGCACCCCAAGGGCAACAGGGGGTGCGAGGGGCGGGGAGCTGTTTTTT
CDR3 protein: CASTPRATGGARGGELFF

clone size: NA
V gene: TRBV2
D gene: TRBD1
J gene: TRBJ2-5
CDR3 length: 15
CDR3 DNA: TGTGCCAGCAGCGCCAAAGGGACAGGGGGTGGGACCCAGTACTTC
CDR3 protein: CASSAKGTGGGTQYF

clone size: NA
V gene: TRBV7-2
D gene: TRBD2
J gene: TRBJ2-1
CDR3 length: 15
CDR3 DNA: TGTGCCAGCAGCCGCCCTAGCGGGAGCCACAATGAGCAGTTCTTC
CDR3 protein: CASSRPSGSHNEQFF

clone size: few
V gene: TRBV7-2
D gene: NA
J gene: TRBJ2-4
CDR3 length: 11
CDR3 DNA: TGTGCCAGCGCCTCAGGGAACATTCAGTACTTC
CDR3 protein: CASASGNIQYF

clone size: NA
V gene: TRBV7-9
D gene: TRBD1
J gene: TRBJ2-4
CDR3 length: 14
CDR3 DNA: TGTGCCAGCAGCTTAACAGGGGGCAAAAACATTCAGTACTTC
CDR3 protein: CASSLTGGKNIQYF

clone size: NA
V gene: TRBV6-5
D gene: NA
J gene: TRBJ1-2
CDR3 length: 15
CDR3 DNA: TGTGCCAGCAGTCCCCGCCGGACGGGGAACTATGGCTACACCTTC
CDR3 protein: CASSPRRTGNYGYTF

clone size: NA
V gene: TRBV5-4
D gene: TRBD2
J gene: TRBJ2-1
CDR3 length: 17
CDR3 DNA: TGTGCCAGCAGCTCGGGCGGGGGACGGACCGACTACAATGAGCAGTTCTTC
CDR3 protein: CASSSGGGRTDYNEQFF

clone size: NA
V gene: TRBV29-1
D gene: TRBD1
J gene: TRBJ1-5
CDR3 length: 14
CDR3 DNA: TGCAGCGTCGCACAGGGGGCCGGCAATCAGCCCCAGCATTTT
CDR3 protein: CSVAQGAGNQPQHF

clone size: NA
V gene: TRBV7-9
D gene: TRBD2
J gene: TRBJ2-5
CDR3 length: 17
CDR3 DNA: TGTGCCAGCAGCTTAGGCGGGACTAGCGAGGAGAGGGAGACCCAGTACTTC
CDR3 protein: CASSLGGTSEERETQYF

clone size: NA
V gene: TRBV29-1
D gene: TRBD1
J gene: TRBJ2-1
CDR3 length: 16
CDR3 DNA: TGCAGCGTCCCCCGGGACAGCCTAAACTCCTACAATGAGCAGTTCTTC
CDR3 protein: CSVPRDSLNSYNEQFF

clone size: NA
V gene: TRBV10-3
D gene: TRBD1
J gene: TRBJ1-2
CDR3 length: 14
CDR3 DNA: TGTGCCACCATGACGGGACAGGAGAAATATGGCTACACCTTC
CDR3 protein: CATMTGQEKYGYTF

clone size: NA
V gene: TRBV6-4
D gene: NA
J gene: TRBJ2-3
CDR3 length: 13
CDR3 DNA: TGTGCCAGCAGTGTTGGGGACACGGATACGCAGTATTTT
CDR3 protein: CASSVGDTDTQYF

clone size: NA
V gene: TRBV4-1
D gene: TRBD2
J gene: TRBJ2-7
CDR3 length: 16
CDR3 DNA: TGCGCCAGCAGCCAAGCTACAGCGGGGGGAAGTTACGAGCAGTACTTC
CDR3 protein: CASSQATAGGSYEQYF

clone size: NA
V gene: TRBV7-9
D gene: NA
J gene: TRBJ1-5
CDR3 length: 13
CDR3 DNA: TGTGCCAGCAGCCCAGGCAACATACAGCCCCAGCATTTT
CDR3 protein: CASSPGNIQPQHF

clone size: NA
V gene: TRBV27
D gene: NA
J gene: TRBJ1-1
CDR3 length: 16
CDR3 DNA: TGTGCCAGCAGTTTATGGTTGGGGGAGGAGTCCACTGAAGCTTTCTTT
CDR3 protein: CASSLWLGEESTEAFF

clone size: NA
V gene: TRBV2
D gene: TRBD1
J gene: TRBJ1-2
CDR3 length: 13
CDR3 DNA: TGTGCCAGCAGGCTGACAGGGGGAAGCGGCTACACCTTC
CDR3 protein: CASRLTGGSGYTF

clone size: NA
V gene: TRBV5-6
D gene: TRBD2
J gene: TRBJ2-6
CDR3 length: 19
CDR3 DNA: TGTGCCAGCAGCCCATTACTAGCGGGTCCTGTCTCTGGGGCCAACGTCCTGACTTTC
CDR3 protein: CASSPLLAGPVSGANVLTF

clone size: few
V gene: TRBV10-3
D gene: TRBD1
J gene: TRBJ1-4
CDR3 length: 13
CDR3 DNA: TGTGCCAGCAACCGGGACAGAAATGAAAAACTGTTTTTT
CDR3 protein: CASNRDRNEKLFF